Listed below are T cell receptor beta chains from one sample, sequenced in a study of T cell responses to AZD1222 COVID-19 vaccine. The table came from immunoSEQ multiplex PCR; TCRdb's copy has only in-frame clones and leaves some out. This sample has some 120,000 clones, with more than 80% found just once. Sequenced material: peripheral blood, taken on day 0 of AZD1222 vaccination. The source is an adult in good health. Each CDR3 is given with its conserved first and last residue. Each record gives: CDR3 protein, J gene, V gene.

CDR3: CASSPTSGEVYEQYF
J: TRBJ2-7
V: TRBV18

CDR3: CASSPNRGGAPAEAFF
J: TRBJ1-1
V: TRBV7-2

CDR3: CASSEQGFNYGYTF
J: TRBJ1-2
V: TRBV27

CDR3: CASSPGRVDNSPLHF
J: TRBJ1-6
V: TRBV18

CDR3: CASSRGEPFKAFF
J: TRBJ1-1
V: TRBV5-1

CDR3: CASSEGYAVEQFF
J: TRBJ2-1
V: TRBV5-1

CDR3: CATSVDSNQPQHF
J: TRBJ1-5
V: TRBV24-1

CDR3: CASSSQTGKGDTQYF
J: TRBJ2-3
V: TRBV11-2

CDR3: CASSLNADWGETQYF
J: TRBJ2-5
V: TRBV7-9

CDR3: CASSLTGGSYEQYF
J: TRBJ2-7
V: TRBV28

CDR3: CASSQDLGPYNEQFF
J: TRBJ2-1
V: TRBV3-1/TRBV3-2

CDR3: CASGQGPGYTF
J: TRBJ1-2
V: TRBV3-1/TRBV3-2

CDR3: CASSRGQGGEKLFF
J: TRBJ1-4
V: TRBV19

CDR3: CASSFQRNTEAFF
J: TRBJ1-1
V: TRBV27

CDR3: CASSRSGTPNTGELFF
J: TRBJ2-2
V: TRBV4-3

CDR3: CASSPWEGRLSGYTF
J: TRBJ1-2
V: TRBV2

CDR3: CASTPGQVDAGNQPQHF
J: TRBJ1-5
V: TRBV19

CDR3: CASKAGNYNSPLHF
J: TRBJ1-6
V: TRBV7-9

CDR3: CASSLVGTQYF
J: TRBJ2-5
V: TRBV7-2

CDR3: CASSLGRGGGQPQHF
J: TRBJ1-5
V: TRBV11-2

CDR3: CATSASGSSEQYF
J: TRBJ2-7
V: TRBV24-1

CDR3: CASSYSTSREDYEQYF
J: TRBJ2-7
V: TRBV6-2/TRBV6-3

CDR3: CASRGGRGNANTGELFF
J: TRBJ2-2
V: TRBV5-8

CDR3: CASSQGGTSGETQYF
J: TRBJ2-5
V: TRBV4-3

CDR3: CASSLFQGAGSPLHF
J: TRBJ1-6
V: TRBV5-1

CDR3: CAGGLAGLYEQYF
J: TRBJ2-7
V: TRBV7-9

CDR3: CASSRLVQETQYF
J: TRBJ2-5
V: TRBV27

CDR3: CASGTGRVGELFF
J: TRBJ2-2
V: TRBV5-1

CDR3: CASTYAGTGQAFF
J: TRBJ1-1
V: TRBV28

CDR3: CASNLGRDYGYTF
J: TRBJ1-2
V: TRBV7-2

CDR3: CSATVVSSYEQYF
J: TRBJ2-7
V: TRBV29-1

CDR3: CASSYQGPNTGELFF
J: TRBJ2-2
V: TRBV6-5

CDR3: CASSLQPDFSYEQYF
J: TRBJ2-7
V: TRBV7-3

CDR3: CASSQRGTGSSYEQYF
J: TRBJ2-7
V: TRBV4-1

CDR3: CASSFLGRGETQYF
J: TRBJ2-5
V: TRBV7-7

CDR3: CASSPGDGGYYGYTF
J: TRBJ1-2
V: TRBV5-1

CDR3: CASSFSGTTGELFF
J: TRBJ2-2
V: TRBV7-3

CDR3: CASSLSTMNTEAFF
J: TRBJ1-1
V: TRBV5-1

CDR3: CATSDMTRRGETQYF
J: TRBJ2-5
V: TRBV24-1

CDR3: CASSLSMPPNSPLHF
J: TRBJ1-6
V: TRBV5-1

CDR3: CASSRDRVANTIYF
J: TRBJ1-3
V: TRBV27

CDR3: CAISERGDLVVDYTF
J: TRBJ1-2
V: TRBV10-3